This entry lists 6 T cell receptor beta chains sequenced from one sample in a study of T cell changes during pregnancy in multiple sclerosis. Profiling relied on immunoSEQ multiplex PCR, and the TCRdb table lists in-frame clones only, not all of them. The top ten hold around 4% of the sample, which has around 55,000 clones, 93% seen once. Material: CD8+ T cells from peripheral blood mononuclear cells, obtained in the second trimester of pregnancy. All receptors derive from a female donor with multiple sclerosis, enrolled in a pregnancy study.

The chain is built from TRBV19 and TRBJ2-2, with 7 bases identical to TRBD1. V gave up 6 bases and J gave up 5 bases; unmatched junction bases: 9. Looked up from germline, CDR1 is LNHDA and CDR2 is SQIVND (reference sequence). There are 15 residues in the CDR3. This chain's CDR3 is CASSPGTAITGELFF. The CDR3 DNA reads as TGTGCCAGTAGCCCCGGGACAGCCATAACCGGGGAGCTGTTTTTT.

This chain links TRBV19 with TRBJ2-7, with TRBD1 matching 7 bases. Germline V gene sequence: CDR1 LNHDA, CDR2 SQIVND (reference sequence). The junction had 6 bases not matched to a gene; V was cut back by 2 bases and J by 2 bases. This CDR3 is 15 amino acids long. The CDR3 spells CASSIISTGAYEQYF. The CDR3 region has the DNA TGTGCCAGTAGTATAATTTCAACAGGGGCCTACGAGCAGTACTTC.

The rearrangement uses TRBV27 and TRBJ2-1, with 7 nucleotides matching TRBD1. CDR1 and CDR2 from the germline V gene are MNHEY and SMNVEV (reference sequence). This CDR3 is 15 amino acids long. V shed 5 bases, J shed 1 base, and the junction held 5 bases outside the gene matches. The CDR3 DNA follows: TGTGCCAGCAGTCACAGGGGCGGATCCTACAATGAGCAGTTCTTC. Amino acid sequence: CASSHRGGSYNEQFF.

V is TRBV5-1 and J is TRBJ2-1, with D possibly matching TRBD2 (6 bases). CDR1 is SGHRS, CDR2 YFSETQ, per germline. This CDR3 comprises 15 residues. Trimming removed 0 bases at V and 2 bases at J, with 9 bases between. CDR3 sequence reads: CASSLEASAYNEQFF. DNA for the CDR3: TGCGCCAGCAGCTTGGAGGCTAGCGCCTACAATGAGCAGTTCTTC. The whole variable domain, remainder taken from reference TRBV5-1 and TRBJ2-1, is KAGVTQTPRYLIKTRGQQVTLSCSPISGHRSVSWYQQTPGQGLQFLFEYFSETQRNKGNFPGRFSGRQFSNSRSEMNVSTLELGDSALYLCASSLEASAYNEQFFGPGTRLTVL.

V gene TRBV27 combines with J gene TRBJ1-2; D ambiguous. The V and J ends lost 8 bases and 6 bases respectively, with 16 bases between them. Germline V CDR1 and CDR2: MNHEY, SMNVEV (reference sequence). The CDR3 is 13 residues long. CDR3 nucleotide sequence: TGTGCCAGCCTGGGTTCGTCTGGAGATGGCTACACCTTC. It is translated as CASLGSSGDGYTF.

This chain links TRBV2 with TRBJ2-1, with 7 positions matching TRBD2. The CDR3 is 13 residues long. Germline CDR1 and CDR2: SNHLY and FYNNEI. V was pared by 11 bases and J by 1 base, with 5 bases of the junction left unmatched. CDR3 nucleotide sequence: TGTGCCGGACTAGTGGGTTCCTACAATGAGCAGTTCTTC. It codes for CAGLVGSYNEQFF.